The sequence of this T cell receptor (beta chain) was determined in a study of T cells expressing NK-cell markers. The wider study: Sorted T-cell subsets CD3+CD56+NKG2C+, CD3+CD56+NKG2C- and CD3+CD56-NKG2C+ were TCR beta-sequenced. Serological testing identified most of the eight sequenced donors as HCMV-seropositive and one as seronegative.

The CDR3 runs 15 residues. In germline, CDR1 is SNHLY, CDR2 FYNNEI. TCR beta libraries carry UMIs added by 5'RACE template switching. One entry per CDR3 protein, without DNA, is what TCRdb gives after re-calling the 5' RACE reads. The sample table sets out over 150,000 distinct CDR3 sequences. Of note for this clonotype: Its cognate antigen is unknown.

Study-wide findings and caveats: Among several donors, these clonotypes also ranked first in the CD3+CD56-NKG2C+ fraction.

The chain links TRBV2 to TRBJ1-5; TCRdb's D gene call, TRBD1, goes unchecked for lack of DNA. Sequencing used blood T cells: a sorted CD56 or NKG2C T cell subset, CD4+ or CD8+ T cells, or bulk PBMC T cells (not recorded which). This sequence originates from a man aged 18-75 years in good health. The CDR3 loop is CASSDFEGIPQPQHF. Combining the CDR3 with reference TRBV2 and TRBJ1-5 gives the whole variable domain EPEVTQTPSHQVTQMGQEVILRCVPISNHLYFYWYRQILGQKVEFLVSFYNNEISEKSEIFDDQFSVERPDGSNFTLKIRSTKLEDSAMYFCASSDFEGIPQPQHFGDGTRLSIL.